This T cell receptor beta chain was captured in a study of tissue T cells after allogeneic stem cell transplantation. Survey-depth TCRbeta CDR3 sequencing reported V/J genes and productive frequencies. Sequenced by immunoSEQ multiplex PCR; TCRdb stores in-frame clones only, minus some. This table holds approximately 8,200 clones, roughly 46% found once. V gave up 5 bases and J gave up 2 bases, with 2 bases separating them. The CDR3 has 11 amino acids. Germline CDR1 KGHPV, CDR2 FQNQEV (reference sequence). This clone was picked up a small number of times. Gene names follow the mouse nomenclature. The read ends 1 residue before the CDR3 terminus; that terminus is restored from the germline J gene. Time point denoted: mouse harvest day 7 after allogeneic transplant. Mouse grafts combined 10^7 T-cell-depleted bone marrow cells with 10^6 splenic CD5+ T cells.

The specimen sequenced was skin. This chain uses TRBV26 with TRBJ2-5, with unresolved D. The receptor was isolated from a female BALB/c mouse given C57BL/6 T cells with graft-versus-host disease after an allogeneic hematopoietic cell transplant. The DNA read from the CDR3 is TGTGCCAGCAGTTTCCAAGACACCCAGTAC. This translates into CASSFQDTQY. The CDR3 in full is CASSFQDTQYF.